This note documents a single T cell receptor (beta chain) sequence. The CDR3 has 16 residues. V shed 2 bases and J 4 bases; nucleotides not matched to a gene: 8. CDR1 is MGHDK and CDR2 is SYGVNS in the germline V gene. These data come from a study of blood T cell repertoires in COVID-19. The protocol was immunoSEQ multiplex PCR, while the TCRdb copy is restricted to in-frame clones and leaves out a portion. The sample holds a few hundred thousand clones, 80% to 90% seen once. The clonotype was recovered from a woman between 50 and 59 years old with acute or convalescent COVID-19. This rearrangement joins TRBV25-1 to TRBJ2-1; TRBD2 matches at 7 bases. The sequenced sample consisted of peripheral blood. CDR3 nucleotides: TGTGCCAGCAGTGAAGGCGGGAGACCGTCTTACAATGAGCAGTTCTTC. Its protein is CASSEGGRPSYNEQFF.